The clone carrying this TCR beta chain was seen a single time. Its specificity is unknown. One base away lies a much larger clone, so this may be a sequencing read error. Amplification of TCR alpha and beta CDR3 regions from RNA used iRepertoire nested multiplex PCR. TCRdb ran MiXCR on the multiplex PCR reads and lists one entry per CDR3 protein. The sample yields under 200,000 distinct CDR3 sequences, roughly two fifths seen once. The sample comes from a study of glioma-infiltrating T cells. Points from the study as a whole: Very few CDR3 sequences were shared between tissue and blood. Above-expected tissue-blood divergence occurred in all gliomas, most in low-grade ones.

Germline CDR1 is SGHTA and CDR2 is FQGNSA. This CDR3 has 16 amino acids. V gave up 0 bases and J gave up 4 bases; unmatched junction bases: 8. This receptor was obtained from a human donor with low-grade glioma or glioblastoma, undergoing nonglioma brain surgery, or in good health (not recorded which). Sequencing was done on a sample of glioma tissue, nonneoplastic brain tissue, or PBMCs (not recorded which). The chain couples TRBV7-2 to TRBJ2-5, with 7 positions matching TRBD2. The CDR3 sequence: CASSLAPGLRTETQYF. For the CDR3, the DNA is TGTGCCAGCAGCTTAGCCCCGGGACTAAGGACAGAGACCCAGTACTTC.